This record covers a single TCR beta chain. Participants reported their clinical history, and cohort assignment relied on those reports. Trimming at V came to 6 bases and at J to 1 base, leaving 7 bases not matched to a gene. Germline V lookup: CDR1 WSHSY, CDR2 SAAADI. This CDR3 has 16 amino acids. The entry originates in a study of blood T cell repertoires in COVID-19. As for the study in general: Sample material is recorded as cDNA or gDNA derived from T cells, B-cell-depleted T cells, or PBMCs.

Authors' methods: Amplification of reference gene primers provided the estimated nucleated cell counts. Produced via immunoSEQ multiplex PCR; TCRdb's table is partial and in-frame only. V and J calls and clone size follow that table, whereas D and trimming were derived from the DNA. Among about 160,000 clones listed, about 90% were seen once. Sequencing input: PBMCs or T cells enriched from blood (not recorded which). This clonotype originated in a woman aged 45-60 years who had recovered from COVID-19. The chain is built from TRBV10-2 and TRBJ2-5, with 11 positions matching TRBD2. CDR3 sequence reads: CASSPGTSGPQETQYF. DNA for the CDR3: TGCGCCAGCAGCCCTGGGACTAGCGGACCCCAAGAGACCCAGTACTTC.